Listed below are T cell receptor beta chains from one sample, sequenced in a study of response to subunit inactivated influenza vaccine. MiXCR, run by TCRdb on the RT-PCR reads, gives a single entry per CDR3 protein. Of hundreds of thousands of distinct CDR3 sequences in the sample, 15% to 18% were seen once. This specimen was PBMCs from blood, taken roughly 13 days after vaccination. Receptor source: a man aged 50-59 years who received an inactivated influenza vaccine. The CDR3 runs from the conserved cysteine through the conserved F or W. D genes are given only for firm matches. Expanded clones are given a class, and other clones once, few, many or no size at all.

j_gene: TRBJ2-2; abundance: NA; d_gene: TRBD2; v_gene: TRBV4-2; CDR3aa: CASSQDSLAGGRGTGELFF; CDR3nt: TGTGCCAGCAGCCAAGATTCACTAGCGGGGGGCCGTGGCACCGGGGAGCTGTTTTTT
j_gene: TRBJ2-7; abundance: NA; d_gene: NA; v_gene: TRBV5-4; CDR3aa: CASSLFLGDEEYF; CDR3nt: TGTGCCAGCAGCTTGTTTCTGGGGGACGAGGAGTACTTC
j_gene: TRBJ1-2; abundance: few; d_gene: TRBD1; v_gene: TRBV6-1; CDR3aa: CASRLTGGGTGNYGYTF; CDR3nt: TGTGCCAGCAGGCTTACAGGGGGCGGTACGGGAAACTATGGCTACACCTTC
j_gene: TRBJ2-3; abundance: NA; d_gene: TRBD1; v_gene: TRBV6-2/TRBV6-3; CDR3aa: CASSYHRTGTVDTQYF; CDR3nt: TGTGCCAGCAGTTACCACAGGACAGGGACGGTAGATACGCAGTATTTT
j_gene: TRBJ2-5; abundance: NA; d_gene: TRBD1; v_gene: TRBV7-9; CDR3aa: CASSLARQGNRETQYF; CDR3nt: TGTGCCAGCAGCTTAGCCCGACAGGGTAATAGGGAGACCCAGTACTTC
j_gene: TRBJ2-2; abundance: many; d_gene: NA; v_gene: TRBV9; CDR3aa: CASSPSGTGELFF; CDR3nt: TGTGCCAGCAGCCCCTCGGGGACCGGGGAGCTGTTTTTT
j_gene: TRBJ2-7; abundance: few; d_gene: NA; v_gene: TRBV27; CDR3aa: CASSSITLQTRYYEQYF; CDR3nt: TGTGCCAGCAGTTCAATTACACTACAGACACGATACTACGAGCAGTACTTC
j_gene: TRBJ2-3; abundance: NA; d_gene: TRBD2; v_gene: TRBV18; CDR3aa: CASSPSSGGRTDTQYF; CDR3nt: TGTGCCAGCTCACCGTCTAGCGGGGGCCGCACAGATACGCAGTATTTT
j_gene: TRBJ2-7; abundance: few; d_gene: NA; v_gene: TRBV27; CDR3aa: CASSPGPQYKIEQYF; CDR3nt: TGTGCCAGCAGTCCCGGGCCTCAATATAAGATCGAGCAGTACTTC
j_gene: TRBJ2-3; abundance: NA; d_gene: NA; v_gene: TRBV20-1; CDR3aa: CSARDSGTDTQYF; CDR3nt: TGCAGTGCTAGAGATTCGGGCACAGATACGCAGTATTTT
j_gene: TRBJ2-2; abundance: NA; d_gene: NA; v_gene: TRBV20-1; CDR3aa: CSARPGRTGELFF; CDR3nt: TGCAGTGCTAGACCCGGGCGAACCGGGGAGCTGTTTTTT
j_gene: TRBJ1-3; abundance: many; d_gene: NA; v_gene: TRBV10-2; CDR3aa: CASSEDGGLISSGNTIYF; CDR3nt: TGCGCCAGCAGTGAGGACGGGGGATTGATAAGCTCTGGAAACACCATATATTTT
j_gene: TRBJ2-3; abundance: NA; d_gene: NA; v_gene: TRBV11-2; CDR3aa: CASSLWVRSTDTQYF; CDR3nt: TGTGCCAGCAGTCTCTGGGTTCGGAGCACAGATACGCAGTATTTT
j_gene: TRBJ1-2; abundance: few; d_gene: TRBD1; v_gene: TRBV7-2; CDR3aa: CASSLVGRGAYGYTF; CDR3nt: TGTGCCAGCAGCTTAGTCGGCAGGGGGGCCTATGGCTACACCTTC
j_gene: TRBJ1-5; abundance: few; d_gene: NA; v_gene: TRBV20-1; CDR3aa: CSAGRGNQPQHF; CDR3nt: TGCAGTGCAGGGAGGGGAAATCAGCCCCAGCATTTT
j_gene: TRBJ2-2; abundance: NA; d_gene: NA; v_gene: TRBV14; CDR3aa: CASSQDTTGELFF; CDR3nt: TGTGCCAGCAGCCAAGATACGACCGGGGAGCTGTTTTTT
j_gene: TRBJ2-2; abundance: many; d_gene: NA; v_gene: TRBV5-1; CDR3aa: CASSPYGGAGELFF; CDR3nt: TGCGCCAGCAGCCCTTACGGAGGGGCTGGGGAGCTGTTTTTT
j_gene: TRBJ2-5; abundance: NA; d_gene: NA; v_gene: TRBV11-2; CDR3aa: CASSLGGQGRRWTQYF; CDR3nt: TGTGCCAGCAGCTTAGGTGGGCAGGGTCGTCGATGGACCCAGTACTTC
j_gene: TRBJ2-5; abundance: few; d_gene: TRBD2; v_gene: TRBV5-1; CDR3aa: CASSPGGSGETQYF; CDR3nt: TGCGCCAGCAGCCCGGGAGGTTCTGGTGAGACCCAGTACTTC
j_gene: TRBJ2-1; abundance: few; d_gene: NA; v_gene: TRBV28; CDR3aa: CASSLNPWRSSYNEQFF; CDR3nt: TGTGCCAGCAGTTTAAACCCCTGGCGGAGCTCCTACAATGAGCAGTTCTTC
j_gene: TRBJ1-1; abundance: NA; d_gene: TRBD1; v_gene: TRBV24-1; CDR3aa: CATSDSRQGDTEAFF; CDR3nt: TGTGCCACCAGTGATTCGCGACAGGGAGACACTGAAGCTTTCTTT
j_gene: TRBJ1-5; abundance: NA; d_gene: NA; v_gene: TRBV5-1; CDR3aa: CASSSTGLMGQPQHF; CDR3nt: TGCGCCAGCAGCTCAACAGGGCTGATGGGTCAGCCCCAGCATTTT
j_gene: TRBJ2-7; abundance: NA; d_gene: NA; v_gene: TRBV7-6; CDR3aa: CASSRLDRSYEQYF; CDR3nt: TGTGCCAGCAGCCGATTGGACAGATCCTACGAGCAGTACTTC
j_gene: TRBJ2-1; abundance: NA; d_gene: NA; v_gene: TRBV7-3; CDR3aa: CASSVPGTGEQFF; CDR3nt: TGTGCCAGCAGCGTCCCCGGGACCGGGGAGCAGTTCTTC
j_gene: TRBJ2-3; abundance: NA; d_gene: TRBD2; v_gene: TRBV20-1; CDR3aa: CSARLLAGGLVDTQYF; CDR3nt: TGCAGTGCTAGACTTCTAGCGGGGGGTTTGGTGGATACGCAGTATTTT
j_gene: TRBJ2-5; abundance: few; d_gene: NA; v_gene: TRBV7-8; CDR3aa: CASSPRLAGASETQYF; CDR3nt: TGTGCCAGCAGCCCACGCCTCGCGGGGGCGTCAGAGACCCAGTACTTC
j_gene: TRBJ2-7; abundance: many; d_gene: TRBD2; v_gene: TRBV4-3; CDR3aa: CASSQDGTRSSYEQYF; CDR3nt: TGCGCCAGCAGCCAAGACGGGACTAGGTCTTCCTACGAGCAGTACTTC
j_gene: TRBJ1-2; abundance: NA; d_gene: NA; v_gene: TRBV5-1; CDR3aa: CASSPGQLLYGYTF; CDR3nt: TGCGCCAGCAGCCCCGGACAGTTGCTCTATGGCTACACCTTC
j_gene: TRBJ1-1; abundance: NA; d_gene: NA; v_gene: TRBV6-2/TRBV6-3; CDR3aa: CASSYSGALNTEAFF; CDR3nt: TGTGCCAGCAGTTACTCGGGGGCTCTGAACACTGAAGCTTTCTTT